Here is one TCR beta chain with its context. This sample is part of a study of blood T cell repertoires in COVID-19. About the research overall: Both acute and convalescent COVID-19 samples were obtained from the United States, Italy and Spain. T cells, B-cell-depleted T cells, or PBMCs supplied cDNA or gDNA.

Produced via immunoSEQ multiplex PCR; TCRdb's table is partial and in-frame only. The sample shows about 140,000 clones, under 90% of them seen only once. V was pared by 2 bases and J by 6 bases, with 5 bases of the junction left unmatched. Germline CDR1 reads SNHLY; CDR2 reads FYNNEI. CDR3 length equals 15 residues. Sequenced sample: peripheral blood. This sequence joins TRBV2 and TRBJ2-1, with 9 bases fitting TRBD1. This receptor was obtained from a man in his 70s who had recovered from COVID-19. The CDR3 sequence: CASSEPGQGINEQFF. In DNA form, the CDR3 reads TGTGCCAGCAGTGAACCGGGACAGGGTATCAATGAGCAGTTCTTC.